This entry describes one TCR beta chain. Its specificity is unknown. Autoimmune disease history or systemic immunosuppression led to patients being barred. The data originate from a study of OX40 agonist ivuxolimab in advanced cancers. TCRdb's table, derived via immunoSEQ multiplex PCR, lists solely in-frame clones and lacks some. The table includes about 86,000 clones, about 89% detected once. Findings of the study overall: With doses of 0.1 to 3.0 mg/kg, CD4+ and CD8+ blood T cells had undergone clonal expansion by week 6. Still undetermined is the antigen specificity of the expanded peripheral T cells.

Germline CDR1 is MGHRA and CDR2 is YSYEKL. V shed 0 bases, J shed 2 bases, and the junction held 4 bases outside the gene matches. CDR3 length: 15 amino acids. This rearrangement joins TRBV4-1 to TRBJ2-7, with 7 positions matching TRBD1. The sequence was obtained from an adult with an advanced solid tumor such as melanoma, head and neck, liver or kidney cancer. This sample comprised CD4+ or CD8+ T cells sorted from blood, obtained in a trial of the OX40 agonist ivuxolimab. The CDR3 reads CASSQESTGAYEQYF. The DNA of the CDR3 is TGCGCCAGCAGCCAAGAATCAACAGGGGCCTACGAGCAGTACTTC.